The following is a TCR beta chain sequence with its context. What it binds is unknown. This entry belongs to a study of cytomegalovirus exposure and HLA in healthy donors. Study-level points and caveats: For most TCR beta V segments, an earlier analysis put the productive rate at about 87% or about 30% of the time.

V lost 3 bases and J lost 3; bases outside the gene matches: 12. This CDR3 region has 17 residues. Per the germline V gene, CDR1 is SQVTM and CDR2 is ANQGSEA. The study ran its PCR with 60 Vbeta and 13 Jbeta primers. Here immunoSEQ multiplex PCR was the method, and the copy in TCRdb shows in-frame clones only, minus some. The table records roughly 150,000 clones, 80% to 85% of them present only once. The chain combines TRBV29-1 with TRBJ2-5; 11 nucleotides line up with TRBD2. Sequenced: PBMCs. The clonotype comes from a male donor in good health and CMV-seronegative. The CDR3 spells CSVEYLRLAGIKETQYF. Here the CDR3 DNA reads TGCAGCGTTGAGTACCTTCGACTAGCGGGGATTAAAGAGACCCAGTACTTC.